These T cell receptor beta chains were read from a single sample in a study of tumor and adjacent non-tumor tissue in lung cancer. TCRdb redid the calling of the multiplex PCR reads with MiXCR, one entry per CDR3 protein. There are more than 70,000 distinct CDR3 sequences in the sample; around three fifths occur only once, and about 16% lies in the top ten. The sequenced sample was lung tumor tissue. The receptors were sampled from a man in his 70s with non-small cell lung cancer. Both conserved end residues are part of each CDR3. A D gene is named only where the DNA matches it firmly. Clone size is given for some rows only: seen once, a few or many times, or a class if the clone is expanded.

. TRBJ2-3 TRBV6-2/TRBV6-3 TRBD2 CDSSFPGTRGGPIADTQYF TGTGACAGCAGCTTCCCGGGGACCCGGGGGGGGCCGATTGCGGATACGCAGTATTTT
. TRBJ2-5 TRBV6-1 TRBD2 CASSAPSGGSLRIQYF TGTGCCAGCAGTGCTCCTAGCGGGGGTTCGCTGAGGATCCAGTACTTC
. TRBJ2-1 TRBV11-1 . CTSSWYPAAVPYNEQFF TGTACCAGCAGCTGGTACCCAGCGGCAGTCCCCTACAACGAGCAGTTCTTC
. TRBJ2-7 TRBV20-1 TRBD2 CSAPSTSGGVSYEHYF TGCAGTGCCCCTTCGACTAGCGGGGGGGTTTCCTACGAGCACTACTTC
many TRBJ2-1 TRBV4-1 TRBD2 CASSQSGTSGRNEQFF TGCGCCAGCAGCCAGTCCGGGACTAGCGGGAGAAATGAGCAGTTCTTC
. TRBJ2-7 TRBV5-1 TRBD2 CASSSRTSGSYEQYF TGCGCCAGCAGCTCCCGGACTAGCGGGAGCTACGAGCAGTACTTC
. TRBJ2-1 TRBV7-9 . CVSSPVVGDQFF TGTGTCAGCAGCCCAGTAGTCGGTGATCAGTTCTTC
. TRBJ2-2 TRBV11-1 TRBD2 CAGSSGLAGVGTGELSF TGTGCCGGCAGCTCCGGACTAGCGGGAGTAGGAACCGGGGAGCTGTCTTTT
. TRBJ2-5 TRBV11-2 TRBD1 CASSWIGTGQETQYF TGTGCCAGCAGCTGGATCGGGACAGGCCAAGAGACCCAGTATTTC
many TRBJ1-1 TRBV20-1 . CSAREMVEAFF TGCAGTGCTAGGGAGATGGTTGAAGCTTTCTTT
few TRBJ2-7 TRBV5-1 TRBD1 CASSLRRGNNEQYF TGCGCCAGCAGCTTGCGCAGGGGGAACAACGAGCAGTACTTC
once TRBJ2-7 TRBV6-1 TRBD2 CVSSDAGGTELYGQYF TGTGTCAGCAGTGATGCCGGGGGGACGGAACTCTACGGGCAGTACTTC
. TRBJ2-2 TRBV11-2 TRBD2 CASSLAMGRGTNTGELLF TGTGCCAGCAGCTTAGCGATGGGGAGGGGTACTAACACCGGGGAGCTGCTTTTT
. TRBJ1-1 TRBV28 . CASSLGSGRGLLDTEAFF TGTGCAAGCAGTTTAGGGTCGGGACGGGGGTTACTGGACACTGAAGCTTTCTTT
. TRBJ1-2 TRBV6-5 . CASSYYGGVNYYDYTF TGTGCCAGCAGTTACTATGGTGGGGTAAACTACTATGACTACACCTTC
. TRBJ2-3 TRBV6-5 . CARSCAGAGTDTQYF TGCGCCAGGAGTTGCGCGGGGGCGGGTACAGATACGCAGTATTTT
. TRBJ2-7 TRBV11-2 TRBD1 CASSLRYRGDEQYF TGTGCCAGCAGCTTGCGGTACAGGGGTGACGAGCAGTACTTC
. TRBJ2-1 TRBV5-1 . CASSHPSSYNEQFF TGCGCCAGCAGCCACCCCAGCTCCTACAATGAGCAGTTCTTC
many TRBJ2-5 TRBV6-2/TRBV6-3 TRBD2 CASSSGLAGSGETQYF TGTGCCAGCAGTTCAGGACTAGCGGGCTCAGGGGAGACCCAGTACTTC
. TRBJ2-5 TRBV20-1 . CSAGAHGERETQYF TGCAGTGCTGGTGCGCATGGGGAGAGAGAGACCCAGTACTTC
. TRBJ2-6 TRBV28 . CASSFPAGQRWAFGANVLTF TGTGCCAGCAGTTTCCCCGCGGGGCAGAGATGGGCCTTTGGGGCCAACGTCCTGACTTTC
. TRBJ2-3 TRBV11-2 . CASSYVLAADTQYF TGCGCCAGCAGCTATGTTTTGGCCGCCGATACGCAGTATTTT
many TRBJ1-1 TRBV12-3/TRBV12-4 . CASSWRPTEAFF TGTGCCAGCAGTTGGCGCCCCACAGAAGCTTTCTTT
. TRBJ1-2 TRBV28 . CASSPRGGYGYTF TGTGCCAGCAGCCCGCGGGGGGGCTATGGCTACACCTTC
. TRBJ1-2 TRBV20-1 . CSAWEINPSGYTF TGCAGTGCGTGGGAAATAAACCCAAGTGGCTACACCTTC
many TRBJ2-7 TRBV10-3 TRBD1 CAIRPGTGGGEQYF TGTGCCATCAGGCCCGGGACAGGGGGGGGCGAGCAGTACTTC
. TRBJ2-3 TRBV5-1 . CASSLEAVSTDTQYF TGCGCCAGCAGCTTGGAGGCGGTTAGCACAGATACGCAGTATTTT
. TRBJ2-4 TRBV11-3 . CANSENSGLAENIQYF TGTGCCAACAGCGAAAACTCCGGATTAGCCGAAAACATTCAGTACTTC
many TRBJ1-3 TRBV7-2 . CASSLRPVSGNTIYF TGTGCCAGCAGCTTACGTCCCGTCTCTGGAAACACCATATATTTT
. TRBJ2-3 TRBV10-2 TRBD2 CASSENSSGGSQGRSDTQYF TGCGCCAGCAGTGAGAACTCTAGCGGGGGGAGCCAAGGGCGGTCAGATACGCAGTATTTT
medium-sized TRBJ1-2 TRBV28 . CASSLWKGAYGYTF TGTGCCAGCAGTTTATGGAAGGGAGCCTATGGCTACACCTTC
many TRBJ1-4 TRBV6-6 . CASSLGGTNEKLFF TGTGCCAGCAGTTTGGGGGGCACTAATGAAAAACTGTTTTTT
. TRBJ2-1 TRBV6-2/TRBV6-3 TRBD2 CASSYLRGDSYNEQFF TGTGCCAGCAGTTACCTTCGGGGGGATTCCTACAATGAGCAGTTCTTC
. TRBJ2-2 TRBV11-2 . CAGSHHRGGTGELFF TGTGCCGGCAGCCACCACAGGGGGGGGACCGGGGAGCTGTTTTTC
many TRBJ2-3 TRBV11-2 . CASSLGHRGGADTQYF TGTGCCAGCAGCTTAGGCCATCGGGGAGGCGCAGATACGCAGTATTTT
many TRBJ2-1 TRBV5-4 TRBD1 CASSLPGATGGNEQFF TGTGCCAGCAGCTTGCCGGGCGCGACAGGGGGCAATGAGCAGTTCTTC
. TRBJ2-5 TRBV12-3/TRBV12-4 . CANSTVAPETLYF TGTGCCAACAGCACCGTCGCCCCCGAGACCCTGTACTTC
. TRBJ2-2 TRBV11-2 . CASSLVDRVTGELFF TGTGCCAGCAGCTTAGTGGATAGGGTCACTGGGGAGCTGTTTTTT
many TRBJ2-3 TRBV24-1 . CATSDFKDTQYF TGTGCCACCAGTGATTTTAAGGATACGCAGTATTTT
few TRBJ1-2 TRBV2 . CASSEIGSSYGYTF TGTGCCAGCAGTGAAATAGGCAGCAGCTATGGCTACACCTTC
. TRBJ2-7 TRBV6-1 . CANTPLGKGSYEQCF TGTGCCAACACCCCGTTGGGAAAGGGTTCCTACGAGCAGTGCTTC